A single sample gave rise to the 19 T cell receptor beta chains below, sequenced in a study of blood T cell repertoires in COVID-19. This table comes from immunoSEQ multiplex PCR, and its TCRdb copy is limited to in-frame clones, with some not included. Of under 300,000 clones detected, 86% appear once; the ten largest clones hold more than 9%. The sample taken for sequencing was peripheral blood. The receptors stem from a man at least 80 years old with acute or convalescent COVID-19.

The rearrangement uses TRBV6-2 or TRBV6-3 and TRBJ1-5; 7 nucleotides match TRBD1. The germline gives CDR1 MNHEY, CDR2 SVGEGT. This CDR3 has 15 amino acids. The J segment lost 7 bases and the V segment lost 6 bases, leaving 12 bases of the junction unmatched. CDR3 coding DNA: TGTGCCAGCAGCCCCAGACAGGGACATGTGCAGCCCCAGCATTTT. Residues: CASSPRQGHVQPQHF.

This clone was detected once. V gene TRBV25-1 combines with J gene TRBJ1-2, with 8 bases matching TRBD1. After removal of 4 bases from V and 8 bases from J, the junction contained 6 bases not matched to a gene. CDR1 and CDR2 (germline): MGHDK, SYGVNS. The CDR3 is made up of 13 amino acids. The CDR3 DNA reads as TGTGCCAGCAGTGTCGGACAGGGATTGGGCTACACCTTC. This codes for CASSVGQGLGYTF.

The chain recombines TRBV7-2 with TRBJ1-2; the D is unclear. CDR1 and CDR2 (germline): SGHTA, FQGNSA. V lost 5 bases to trimming and J lost 8 bases, with 18 bases between them. This CDR3 has 14 amino acids. The CDR3 region is CASSPAPTRGGYTF. CDR3 sequence (DNA): TGTGCCAGCAGCCCCGCCCCGACGAGAGGAGGCTACACCTTC.

In its sample, this clone was seen once. The rearrangement uses TRBV5-5 and TRBJ2-3, with D possibly being TRBD1 (7 bases). V gave up 4 bases and J gave up 3 bases, with 24 bases separating them. The CDR3 length is 18 residues. Germline V gives CDR1 SGHKS, CDR2 YYEKEE (reference sequence). The CDR3 loop is CASSQTLRQGGETDTQYF. The CDR3 coding sequence is TGTGCCAGCAGCCAGACATTGCGACAGGGAGGTGAAACAGATACGCAGTATTTT.

The J gene is TRBJ1-2, the V gene TRBV4-1, with D perhaps TRBD1 (6 bases). The V gene lost 0 bases and the J gene lost 3 bases, with 11 bases spanning the gap. Germline-derived CDR1 and CDR2 are MGHRA and YSYEKL. The CDR3 runs to 15 residues. The CDR3 coding sequence is TGCGCCAGCAGCCAAGATACAGGGAGTGACTATGGCTACACCTTC. Residues: CASSQDTGSDYGYTF.

This chain links TRBV19 with TRBJ2-7, with a weak D call TRBD2 (5 bases). V dropped 1 base and J dropped 2 bases, with 15 bases sitting between them. CDR1 LNHDA and CDR2 SQIVND come from the germline V gene (reference sequence). CDR3 length equals 16 residues. CDR3 bases: TGTGCCAGTAGTATAGCCTCCACCACGGGGACCTACGAGCAGTACTTC. Its translation is CASSIASTTGTYEQYF.

The chain is built from TRBV7-9 and TRBJ1-2; D possibly corresponds to TRBD1 (6 bases). CDR1 is SEHNR, CDR2 FQNEAQ, per germline (reference sequence). The CDR3 has 13 amino acids. Trimming pared 5 bases from V and 8 bases from J, leaving 15 bases between. The CDR3 sequence is CASSPGGAWGYTF. The CDR3 DNA follows: TGTGCCAGCAGCCCCGGGGGGGCCTGGGGCTACACCTTC.

In nucleotides, the CDR3 is TGTGCCAGCAGTTTGGGACAGGTACCGACGGACACCATATATTTT. Translated, it gives CASSLGQVPTDTIYF. This chain uses TRBV2 with TRBJ1-3; 8 nucleotides line up with TRBD1. The CDR3 is 15 amino acids. Germline trimming cut 5 bases from V and 8 bases from J; bases unmatched to any gene: 11. The germline gives CDR1 SNHLY, CDR2 FYNNEI.

This clone was observed once. The CDR3 spells CASRGDASYNEQFF. The DNA for the CDR3 is TGCGCCAGCAGAGGAGACGCCTCCTACAATGAGCAGTTCTTC. The V call is TRBV5-1, the J call TRBJ2-1, with D hard to call. The germline V gene encodes CDR1 SGHRS and CDR2 YFSETQ. Trimming removed 5 bases at V and 0 bases at J, with 9 bases between. This CDR3 has 14 amino acids. Drawing the rest from reference TRBV5-1 and TRBJ2-1, the complete variable domain is KAGVTQTPRYLIKTRGQQVTLSCSPISGHRSVSWYQQTPGQGLQFLFEYFSETQRNKGNFPGRFSGRQFSNSRSEMNVSTLELGDSALYLCASRGDASYNEQFFGPGTRLTVL.

V usage is TRBV28 and J usage is TRBJ2-4; TRBD1 is a possible D gene (5 bases). Germline V gene data show CDR1 as MDHEN and CDR2 as SYDVKM. V was pared by 4 bases and J by 0 bases, with 10 bases between. CDR3 length: 15 residues. CDR3 nucleotides: TGTGCCAGCAGTTCCAGGGTCCTAGCCAAAAACATTCAGTACTTC. Translating gives CASSSRVLAKNIQYF.

The chain uses TRBV5-1 and TRBJ2-5; 8 bases are shared with TRBD2. The CDR3 runs 15 residues. V lost 2 bases to trimming and J lost 4 bases; unmatched junction nucleotides: 7. Germline V gene lookup returns CDR1 SGHRS and CDR2 YFSETQ. Here the CDR3 DNA reads TGCGCCAGCAGCTTAAGCGGGGGAGATGGAGAGACCCAGTACTTC. Protein sequence: CASSLSGGDGETQYF.

The chain has TRBV19 and TRBJ2-6, with a weak D call TRBD2 (5 bases). Germline CDR1 is LNHDA and CDR2 is SQIVND (reference sequence). The CDR3 has 13 amino acids. The ends were cut back, 10 bases at V and 3 bases at J, with 10 bases in the middle. The CDR3 is CATEDFGANVLTF. CDR3 DNA: TGTGCCACTGAGGACTTTGGGGCCAACGTCCTGACTTTC. The full variable domain, completed using reference TRBV19 and TRBJ2-6, is DGGITQSPKYLFRKEGQNVTLSCEQNLNHDAMYWYRQDPGQGLRLIYYSQIVNDFQKGDIAEGYSVSREKKESFPLTVTSAQKNPTAFYLCATEDFGANVLTFGAGSRLTVL.

V is TRBV5-1 and J is TRBJ2-3; 11 nucleotides agree with TRBD2. CDR1 SGHRS and CDR2 YFSETQ come from the germline V gene. The CDR3 totals 16 residues. J was trimmed by 1 base and V by 5 bases; bases with no gene match: 6. CDR3 in DNA: TGCGCCAGCAGTTTCCCGACTAGCGGGGGCACAGATACGCAGTATTTT. The encoded protein is CASSFPTSGGTDTQYF.

This clone was detected once. Other DNA sequences in the sample encode the same CDR3. The rearrangement links TRBV9 to TRBJ1-3; D gene uncertain. The CDR3 contains 14 residues. The V gene lost 2 bases and the J gene lost 1 base, with 7 bases spanning the gap. From germline, CDR1 is SGDLS and CDR2 YYNGEE. CDR3 DNA sequence: TGTGCCAGCAGCGTGGAGGGATCTGGAAACACCATATATTTT. It encodes CASSVEGSGNTIYF.

The chain combines TRBV18 with TRBJ1-5, with D maybe TRBD1 (6 bases). Germline CDR1 reads KGHSH; CDR2 reads LQKENI. This CDR3 contains 15 residues. V was clipped by 2 bases and J by 2 bases, with 10 bases between them. The CDR3 sequence: CASSPAAGGNQPQHF. CDR3 nucleotide sequence: TGTGCCAGCTCACCAGCGGCAGGGGGCAATCAGCCCCAGCATTTT.

This chain joins TRBV5-6 and TRBJ1-2, with TRBD1 matching 8 bases. The germline V gene has CDR1 SGHDT and CDR2 YYEEEE. The CDR3 is made up of 14 amino acids. Unmatched junction bases numbered 4, after V lost 4 bases and J lost 2 bases. The CDR3, as DNA: TGTGCCAGCAGCCCCGACAGGGGCAACTATGGCTACACCTTC. It translates to CASSPDRGNYGYTF.

The chain employs TRBV12-3 or TRBV12-4 and TRBJ1-5, with a tentative D call TRBD1 (6 bases). There are 12 residues in the CDR3. Trimming stripped 6 bases from V and 9 bases from J, with 12 bases between. The CDR3 reads CASRAGVPPQHF. As DNA, the CDR3 is TGTGCCAGCAGGGCAGGGGTCCCGCCCCAGCATTTT.

This chain uses TRBV18 with TRBJ2-5; D is perhaps TRBD1 (6 bases). CDR1 and CDR2 from the germline V gene are KGHSH and LQKENI. The CDR3 extends over 15 amino acids. Trimming stripped 2 bases from V and 3 bases from J, with 13 bases between. CDR3 sequence reads: CASSPTTGSKETQYF. Here the CDR3 DNA reads TGTGCCAGCTCACCAACAACAGGGTCGAAAGAGACCCAGTACTTC.

The chain joins TRBV20-1 to TRBJ1-2, with D maybe TRBD1 (6 bases). This CDR3 is 11 amino acids long. V lost 6 bases and J 1 base, leaving 6 bases between the germline ends. Germline lookup yields CDR1 DFQATT and CDR2 SNEGSKA (reference sequence). CDR3 region: CSAGGNYGYTF. CDR3 nucleotide sequence: TGCAGTGCAGGGGGTAACTATGGCTACACCTTC.